This TCR beta chain was profiled in a study of blood T cell repertoires in COVID-19. The wider study: PBMCs, B-cell-depleted T cells, or T cells provided the cDNA or gDNA that made up the material.

Trimming pared 3 bases from V and 2 bases from J, leaving 22 bases between. Per the germline V gene, CDR1 is LNHDA and CDR2 is SQIVND (reference sequence). The CDR3 extends over 18 amino acids. Per the original methods: Using reference gene primer amplification, nucleated cell counts were estimated. TCRdb's copy holds only in-frame clones and misses some; the assay was immunoSEQ multiplex PCR. The DNA gave D and trimming, while V, J and clone size come from that table. The sample lists 400,000 or so clones; roughly 87% were seen once. The clonotype was recovered from a man younger than 30 who had recovered from COVID-19. Specimen: PBMCs or T cells enriched from blood (not recorded which). The rearrangement links TRBV19 to TRBJ1-2; D uncertain. This chain's CDR3 is CASSILTTTRKQNYGYTF. The CDR3 DNA sequence: TGTGCCAGTAGTATTCTTACCACAACCCGAAAACAAAACTATGGCTACACCTTC.